The clone carrying this T cell receptor beta chain occurred many times. Genomic DNA served as template for TCR beta VDJ and CDR3 profiling. TCRdb independently ran MiXCR on the reads; one entry per CDR3 protein. The sample lists around 430,000 distinct CDR3 sequences; over 25% were seen once. The length of the CDR3 is 15 residues. J was trimmed by 3 bases and V by 6 bases; bases with no gene match: 9. Germline loops: CDR1 LNHDA, CDR2 SQIVND (reference sequence). The sample originates from a study of CD8+CD57+ T cells in acquired aplastic anemia. Study-wide context: The DNA of sorted CD4+ and CD8+ cells averaged approximately 2.9 ug.

In patients chosen for sequencing, flow cytometry had shown CD8+CD57+ cell expansion. The clonotype comes from a human donor with aplastic anemia. Sequenced input: sorted CD4+, CD8+, or CD8+CD57+ T cells (not recorded which) from PBMCs. This chain joins TRBV19 and TRBJ2-7; 9 bases match TRBD1. DNA for the CDR3: TGTGCCAGTAGGAGGACAGGGGAGGGGGACTACGAGCAGTACTTC. Protein product: CASRRTGEGDYEQYF.